This T cell receptor (beta chain) was retrieved from a study of cytomegalovirus exposure and HLA in healthy donors. Whole-study context: T cells numbering about 180 million yielded more than 100 million unique TCR beta sequences in an earlier analysis.

As for this clone: Its antigen is not identified.

It was with 60 Vbeta and 13 Jbeta primers that the PCR ran. Profiling relied on immunoSEQ multiplex PCR, and the TCRdb table lists in-frame clones only, not all of them. The profile shows about 65,000 clones, approximately 60% of them singletons. The CDR3 has 15 residues. Germline loops: CDR1 SGHVS, CDR2 FQNEAQ. V lost 1 base and J 4 bases, leaving 13 bases between the germline ends. Overall study results and limits: Sequencing likely generated an artifact that appeared as a cluster of highly shared sequence variants. The study dropped some indistinguishable V segments, TRBV6-2 and TRBV6-3 among them. It was shown in a later analysis that HLA-associated TCR beta chains were more clonally expanded than other, equally common chains.

This clonotype originated in a man aged 30-40 years in good health and CMV-seronegative. The specimen sequenced was PBMCs. The rearrangement links TRBV7-8 to TRBJ1-1; D unclear. CDR3 amino acids: CASSLVRGRGTEAFF. CDR3 sequence (DNA): TGTGCCAGCAGCTTAGTTCGCGGTCGGGGCACTGAAGCTTTCTTT.